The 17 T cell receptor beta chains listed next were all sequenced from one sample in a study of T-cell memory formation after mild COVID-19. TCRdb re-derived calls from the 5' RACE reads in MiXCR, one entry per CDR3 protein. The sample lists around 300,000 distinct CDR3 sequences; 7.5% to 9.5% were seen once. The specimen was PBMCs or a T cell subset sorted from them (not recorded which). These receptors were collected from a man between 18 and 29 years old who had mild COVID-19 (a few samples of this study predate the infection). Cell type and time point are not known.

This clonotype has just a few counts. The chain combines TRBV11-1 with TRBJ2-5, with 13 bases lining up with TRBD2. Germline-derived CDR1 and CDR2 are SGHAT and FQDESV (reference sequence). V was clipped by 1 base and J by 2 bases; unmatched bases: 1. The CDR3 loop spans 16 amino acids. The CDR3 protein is CASSLGGLAGQETQYF. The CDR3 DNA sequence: TGTGCCAGCAGCTTAGGGGGACTAGCGGGACAAGAGACCCAGTACTTC.

The CDR3 is CASSLNGGSTGELFF. For the CDR3, the DNA is TGTGCCAGCAGCTTGAACGGGGGGTCCACCGGGGAGCTGTTTTTT. The rearrangement joins TRBV7-2 to TRBJ2-2, with 7 bases that match TRBD2. The V gene end was trimmed by 3 bases and the J gene end by 4 bases; junction bases not matched to a gene: 5. Germline V gene data show CDR1 as SGHTA and CDR2 as FQGNSA. The CDR3 covers 15 residues.

The CDR3 bases are TGTGCCAGCAGCTTAGGAGTAGCGGGGGAGAGCACAGATACGCAGTATTTT. Its translation is CASSLGVAGESTDTQYF. This chain uses TRBV7-9 with TRBJ2-3, with 9 bases fitting TRBD2. V lost 1 base, J lost 0 bases, and 5 bases stayed unmatched. The CDR3 is 17 residues long. Germline V gives CDR1 SEHNR, CDR2 FQNEAQ (reference sequence).

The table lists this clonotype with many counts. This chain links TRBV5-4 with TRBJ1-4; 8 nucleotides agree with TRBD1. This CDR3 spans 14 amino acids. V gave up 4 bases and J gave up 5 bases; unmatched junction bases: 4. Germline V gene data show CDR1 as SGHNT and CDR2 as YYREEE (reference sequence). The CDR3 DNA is TGTGCCAGCAGCCTGGGACAGGCCAATGAAAAACTGTTTTTT. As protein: CASSLGQANEKLFF.

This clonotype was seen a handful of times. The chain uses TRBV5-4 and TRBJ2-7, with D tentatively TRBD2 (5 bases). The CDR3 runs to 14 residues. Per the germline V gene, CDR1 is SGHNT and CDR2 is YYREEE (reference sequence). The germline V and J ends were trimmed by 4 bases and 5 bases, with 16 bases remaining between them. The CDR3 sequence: CASSPDSTRDEQYF. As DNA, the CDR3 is TGTGCCAGCAGCCCGGACTCAACTAGGGACGAGCAGTACTTC. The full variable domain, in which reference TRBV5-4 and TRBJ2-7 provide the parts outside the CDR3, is ETGVTQSPTHLIKTRGQQVTLRCSSQSGHNTVSWYQQALGQGPQFIFQYYREEENGRGNFPPRFSGLQFPNYSSELNVNALELDDSALYLCASSPDSTRDEQYFGPGTRLTVT.

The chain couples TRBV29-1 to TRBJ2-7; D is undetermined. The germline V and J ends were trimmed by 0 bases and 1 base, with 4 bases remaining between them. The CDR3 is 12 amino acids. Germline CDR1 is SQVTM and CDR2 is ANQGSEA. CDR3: CSVEDQSYEQYF. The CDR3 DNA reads TGCAGCGTTGAAGATCAGTCCTACGAGCAGTACTTC.

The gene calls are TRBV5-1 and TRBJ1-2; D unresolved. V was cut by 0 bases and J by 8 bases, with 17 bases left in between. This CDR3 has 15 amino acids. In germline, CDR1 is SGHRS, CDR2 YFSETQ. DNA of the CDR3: TGCGCCAGCAGCTTGGATCAGTGGGCGGCTAGAGGCTACACCTTC. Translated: CASSLDQWAARGYTF.

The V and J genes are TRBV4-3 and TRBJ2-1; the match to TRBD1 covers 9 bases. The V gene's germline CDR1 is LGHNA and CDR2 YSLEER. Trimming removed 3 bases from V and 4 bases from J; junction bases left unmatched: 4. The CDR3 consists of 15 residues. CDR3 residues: CASSQRQGDYNEQFF. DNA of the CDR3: TGCGCCAGCAGCCAGAGACAGGGGGATTACAATGAGCAGTTCTTC.

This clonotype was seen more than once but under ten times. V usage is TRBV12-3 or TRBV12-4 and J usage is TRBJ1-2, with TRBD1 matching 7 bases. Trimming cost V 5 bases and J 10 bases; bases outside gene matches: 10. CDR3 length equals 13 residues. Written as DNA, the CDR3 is TGTGCCAGCAGTCTTCTTGGACAGGTGGTCTACACCTTC. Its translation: CASSLLGQVVYTF.

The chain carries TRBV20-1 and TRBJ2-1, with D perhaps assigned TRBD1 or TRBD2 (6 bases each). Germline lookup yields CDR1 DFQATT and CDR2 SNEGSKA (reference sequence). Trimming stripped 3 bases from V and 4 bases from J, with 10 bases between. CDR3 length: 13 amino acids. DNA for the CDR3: TGCAGTGCTAGCGGGGGCCATTACAATGAGCAGTTCTTC. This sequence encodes CSASGGHYNEQFF.

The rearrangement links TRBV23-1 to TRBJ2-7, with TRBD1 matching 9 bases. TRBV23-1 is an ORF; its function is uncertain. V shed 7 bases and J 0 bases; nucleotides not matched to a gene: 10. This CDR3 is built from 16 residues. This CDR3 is CASMTGQGLSSYEQYV. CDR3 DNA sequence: TGCGCCAGCATGACGGGACAGGGATTGAGCTCCTACGAGCAGTACGTC.

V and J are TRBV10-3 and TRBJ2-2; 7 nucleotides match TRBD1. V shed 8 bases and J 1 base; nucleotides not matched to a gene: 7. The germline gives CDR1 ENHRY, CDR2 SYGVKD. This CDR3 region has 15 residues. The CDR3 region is CAILGTAKNTGELFF. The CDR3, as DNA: TGTGCCATCCTAGGGACAGCTAAGAACACCGGGGAGCTGTTTTTT.

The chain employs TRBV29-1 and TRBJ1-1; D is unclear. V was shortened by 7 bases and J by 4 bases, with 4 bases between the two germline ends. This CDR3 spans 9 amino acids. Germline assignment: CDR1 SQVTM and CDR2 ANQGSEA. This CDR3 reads CSGGTEAFF. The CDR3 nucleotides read TGCAGCGGGGGCACTGAAGCTTTCTTT.

CDR3 sequence: CARSLMRRSYNEQFF. CDR3 in DNA: TGTGCCAGAAGCTTGATGAGGCGCTCCTACAATGAGCAGTTCTTC. V and J are TRBV5-3 and TRBJ2-1; no firm D call. TRBV5-3 belongs to the ORF category, with a function that is uncertain. The CDR3 sequence is 15 residues long. V was trimmed by 1 base and J by 0 bases, leaving 8 bases between them.

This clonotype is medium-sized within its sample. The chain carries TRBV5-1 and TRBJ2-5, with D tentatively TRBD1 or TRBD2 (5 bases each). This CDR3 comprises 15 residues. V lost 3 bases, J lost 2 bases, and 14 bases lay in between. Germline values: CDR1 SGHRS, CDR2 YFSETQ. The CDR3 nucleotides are TGCGCCAGCAGCTGGAGAGGGACGCGTCAAGAGACCCAGTACTTC. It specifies CASSWRGTRQETQYF.

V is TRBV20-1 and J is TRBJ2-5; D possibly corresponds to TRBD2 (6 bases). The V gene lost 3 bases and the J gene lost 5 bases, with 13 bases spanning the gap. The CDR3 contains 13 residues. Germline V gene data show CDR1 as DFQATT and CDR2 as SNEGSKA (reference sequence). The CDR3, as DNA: TGCAGTGCTAGTGGGCGGGGATTGGAGACCCAGTACTTC. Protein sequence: CSASGRGLETQYF.

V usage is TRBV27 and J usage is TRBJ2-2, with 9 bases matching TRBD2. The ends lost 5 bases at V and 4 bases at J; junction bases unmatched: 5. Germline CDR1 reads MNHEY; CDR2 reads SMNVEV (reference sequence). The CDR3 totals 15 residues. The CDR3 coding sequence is TGTGCCAGCAGTGATATTAGCGGGGGCACCGGGGAGCTGTTTTTT. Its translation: CASSDISGGTGELFF.